Listed here is a single T cell receptor (beta chain). This entry belongs to a study of metastatic and nonmetastatic thyroid tumors. On the study more broadly: Peripheral blood and tumor or nodule samples from malignant and benign thyroid patients were compared.

Per the authors' pipeline: CDR3 was compared across clinicopathological groups, and the resulting differences were used to build a distant-metastasis classifier for papillary thyroid cancer. TCRdb used MiXCR to call clones anew from the PCR reads. Here the V and J calls rest on TCRdb's processing, not on the authors' analysis. This table holds over 55,000 clones, 25% to 30% found once. The CDR3 covers 15 residues. Trimming took off 6 bases at V and 8 bases at J, with 22 bases between the two ends. Germline values: CDR1 SGHTA, CDR2 FQGNSA. All patients reached thyroid surgery having received no treatment beforehand.

The sample was blood. The sequence came from a female donor with papillary thyroid cancer or a benign thyroid nodule (not recorded which). Some clones in this sample may be carry-over from other donors' samples. This sequence joins TRBV7-2 and TRBJ1-2, with D possibly matching TRBD1 (5 bases). The DNA for the CDR3 is TGTGCCAGCAGACGGGGTTTCTTGAGGGGTGAGGGCTACACCTTC. This codes for CASRRGFLRGEGYTF.